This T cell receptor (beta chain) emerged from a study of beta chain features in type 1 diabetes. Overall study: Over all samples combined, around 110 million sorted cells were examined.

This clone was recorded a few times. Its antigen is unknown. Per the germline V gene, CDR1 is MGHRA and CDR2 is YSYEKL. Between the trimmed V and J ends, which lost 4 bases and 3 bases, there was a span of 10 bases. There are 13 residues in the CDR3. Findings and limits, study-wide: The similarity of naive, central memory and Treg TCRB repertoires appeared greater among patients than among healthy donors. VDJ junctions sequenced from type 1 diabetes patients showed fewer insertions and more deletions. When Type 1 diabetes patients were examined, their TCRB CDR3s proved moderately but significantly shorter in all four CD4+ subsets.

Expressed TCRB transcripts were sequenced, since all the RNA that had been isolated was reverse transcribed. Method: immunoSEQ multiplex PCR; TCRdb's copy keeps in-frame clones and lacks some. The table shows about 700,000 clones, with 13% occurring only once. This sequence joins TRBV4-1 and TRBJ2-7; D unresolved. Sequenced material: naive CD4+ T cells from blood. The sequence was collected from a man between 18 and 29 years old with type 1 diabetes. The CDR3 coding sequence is TGCGCCAGCAGCCCTACGGACGGCTACGAGCAGTACTTC. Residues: CASSPTDGYEQYF.